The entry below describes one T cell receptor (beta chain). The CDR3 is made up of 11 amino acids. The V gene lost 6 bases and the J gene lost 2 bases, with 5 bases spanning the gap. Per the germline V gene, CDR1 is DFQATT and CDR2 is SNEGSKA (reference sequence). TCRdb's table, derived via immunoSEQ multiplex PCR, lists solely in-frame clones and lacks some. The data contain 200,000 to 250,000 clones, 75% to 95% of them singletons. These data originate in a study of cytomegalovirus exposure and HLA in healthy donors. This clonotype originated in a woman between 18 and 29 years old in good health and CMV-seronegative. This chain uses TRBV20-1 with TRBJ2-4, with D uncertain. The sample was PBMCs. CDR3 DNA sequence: TGCAGTGCATTCTCCAAAAACATTCAGTACTTC. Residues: CSAFSKNIQYF.